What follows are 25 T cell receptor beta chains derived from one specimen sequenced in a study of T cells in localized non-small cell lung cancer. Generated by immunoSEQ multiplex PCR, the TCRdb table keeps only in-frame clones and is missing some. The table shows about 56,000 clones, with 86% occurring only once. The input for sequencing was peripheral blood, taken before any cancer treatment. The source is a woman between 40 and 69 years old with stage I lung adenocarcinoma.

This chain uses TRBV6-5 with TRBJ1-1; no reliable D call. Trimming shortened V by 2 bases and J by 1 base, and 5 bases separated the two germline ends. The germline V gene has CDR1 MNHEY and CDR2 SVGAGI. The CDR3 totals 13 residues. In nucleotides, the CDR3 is TGTGCCAGCAGTTACCAGGAGAACACTGAAGCTTTCTTT. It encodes CASSYQENTEAFF.

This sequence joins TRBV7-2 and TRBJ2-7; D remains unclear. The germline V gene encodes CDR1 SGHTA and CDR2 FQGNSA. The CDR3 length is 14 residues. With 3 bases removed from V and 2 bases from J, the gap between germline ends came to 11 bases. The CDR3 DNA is TGTGCCAGCAGCTTGAGGAGCCTGGCCTACGAGCAGTACTTC. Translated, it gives CASSLRSLAYEQYF.

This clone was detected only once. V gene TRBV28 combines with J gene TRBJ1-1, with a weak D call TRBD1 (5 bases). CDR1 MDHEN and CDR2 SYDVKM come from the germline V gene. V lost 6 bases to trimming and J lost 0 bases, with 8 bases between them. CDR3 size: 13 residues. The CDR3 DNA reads TGTGCCAGCAGCTTGACAGTGAACACTGAAGCTTTCTTT. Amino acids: CASSLTVNTEAFF.

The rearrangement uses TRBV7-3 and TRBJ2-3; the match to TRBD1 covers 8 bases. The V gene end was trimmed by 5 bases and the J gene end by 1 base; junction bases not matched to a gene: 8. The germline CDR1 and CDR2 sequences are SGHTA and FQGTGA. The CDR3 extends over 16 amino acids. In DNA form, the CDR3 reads TGTGCCAGCAGCCCCCTGACAGGGGCCGGCACAGATACGCAGTATTTT. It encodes CASSPLTGAGTDTQYF.

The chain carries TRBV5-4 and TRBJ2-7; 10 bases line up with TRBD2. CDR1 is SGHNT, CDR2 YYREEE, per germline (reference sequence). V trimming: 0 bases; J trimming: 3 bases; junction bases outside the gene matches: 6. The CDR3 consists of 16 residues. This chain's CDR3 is CASSLAGAGGGYEQYF. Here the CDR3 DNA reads TGTGCCAGCAGCTTGGCGGGAGCGGGGGGGGGCTACGAGCAGTACTTC.

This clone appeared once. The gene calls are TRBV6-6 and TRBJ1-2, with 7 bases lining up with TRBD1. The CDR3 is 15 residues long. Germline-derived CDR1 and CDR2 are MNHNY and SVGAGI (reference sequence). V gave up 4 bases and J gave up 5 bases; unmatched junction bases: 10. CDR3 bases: TGTGCCAGCAGTTCCCTACGACAGGGAGAATATGGCTACACCTTC. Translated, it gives CASSSLRQGEYGYTF.

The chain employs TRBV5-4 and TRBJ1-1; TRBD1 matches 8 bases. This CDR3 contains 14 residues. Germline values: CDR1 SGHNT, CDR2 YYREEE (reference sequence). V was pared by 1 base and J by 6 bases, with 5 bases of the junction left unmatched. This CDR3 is CASSLKQGVAEAFF. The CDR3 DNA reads TGTGCCAGCAGCTTGAAACAGGGGGTGGCTGAAGCTTTCTTT.

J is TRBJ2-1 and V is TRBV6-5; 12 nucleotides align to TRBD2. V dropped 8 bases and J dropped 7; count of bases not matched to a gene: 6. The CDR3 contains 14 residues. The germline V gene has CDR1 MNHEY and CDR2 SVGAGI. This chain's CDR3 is CASGRTSGENEQFF. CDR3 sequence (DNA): TGTGCCAGCGGTAGGACTAGCGGGGAGAATGAGCAGTTCTTC.

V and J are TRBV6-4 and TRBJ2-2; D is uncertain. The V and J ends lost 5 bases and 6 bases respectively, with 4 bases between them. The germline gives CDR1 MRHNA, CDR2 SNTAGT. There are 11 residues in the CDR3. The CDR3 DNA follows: TGTGCCAGCAGTCAGGCCGGGGAGCTGTTTTTT. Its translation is CASSQAGELFF.

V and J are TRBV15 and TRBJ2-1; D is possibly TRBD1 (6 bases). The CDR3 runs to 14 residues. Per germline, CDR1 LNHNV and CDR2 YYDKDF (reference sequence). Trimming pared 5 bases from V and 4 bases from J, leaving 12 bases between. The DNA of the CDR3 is TGTGCCACCAGCTCGTGGACAGCGTACAATGAGCAGTTCTTC. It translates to CATSSWTAYNEQFF.

CDR3 sequence reads: CASSELAGGGNEQFF. As DNA, the CDR3 is TGTGCCAGTAGTGAACTAGCGGGGGGCGGGAATGAGCAGTTCTTC. The chain recombines TRBV19 with TRBJ2-1; 12 nucleotides line up with TRBD2. CDR3 length: 15 amino acids. Germline assignment: CDR1 LNHDA and CDR2 SQIVND (reference sequence). Trimming at V came to 5 bases and at J to 7 bases, leaving 6 bases not matched to a gene.

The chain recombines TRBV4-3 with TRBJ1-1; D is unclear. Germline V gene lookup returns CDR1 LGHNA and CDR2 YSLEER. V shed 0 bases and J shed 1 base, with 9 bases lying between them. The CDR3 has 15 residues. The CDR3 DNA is TGCGCCAGCAGCCAAGATGAGGGAGGGAACACTGAAGCTTTCTTT. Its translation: CASSQDEGGNTEAFF.

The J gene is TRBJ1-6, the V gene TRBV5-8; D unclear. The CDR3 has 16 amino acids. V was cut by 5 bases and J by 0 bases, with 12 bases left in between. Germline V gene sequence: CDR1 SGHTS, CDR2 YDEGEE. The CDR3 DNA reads TGTGCCAGCAGGGGTGCGGATAGCTCCTATAATTCACCCCTCCACTTT. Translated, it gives CASRGADSSYNSPLHF.

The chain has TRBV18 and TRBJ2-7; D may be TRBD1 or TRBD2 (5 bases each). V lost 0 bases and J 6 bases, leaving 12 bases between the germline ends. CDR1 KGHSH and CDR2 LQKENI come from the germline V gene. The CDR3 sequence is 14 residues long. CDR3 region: CASSPPGVVREQYF. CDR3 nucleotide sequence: TGTGCCAGCTCACCACCGGGGGTTGTACGCGAGCAGTACTTC.

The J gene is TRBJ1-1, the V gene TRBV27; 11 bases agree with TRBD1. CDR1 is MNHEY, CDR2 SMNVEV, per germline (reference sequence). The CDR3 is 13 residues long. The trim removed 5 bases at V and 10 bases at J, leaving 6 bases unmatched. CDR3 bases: TGTGCCAGCAGTCCCGGACAGGGGGCGAGAGCTTTCTTT. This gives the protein CASSPGQGARAFF.

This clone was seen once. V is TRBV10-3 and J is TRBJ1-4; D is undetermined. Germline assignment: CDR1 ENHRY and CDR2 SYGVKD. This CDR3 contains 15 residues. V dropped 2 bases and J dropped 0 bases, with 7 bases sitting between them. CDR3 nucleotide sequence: TGTGCCATCAGTGAGCTCTGGGCAACTAATGAAAAACTGTTTTTT. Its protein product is CAISELWATNEKLFF.

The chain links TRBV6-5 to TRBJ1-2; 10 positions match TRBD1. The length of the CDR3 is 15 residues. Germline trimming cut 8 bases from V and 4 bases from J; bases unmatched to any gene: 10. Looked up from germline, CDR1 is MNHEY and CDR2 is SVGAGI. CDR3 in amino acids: CASRAGTGESYGYTF. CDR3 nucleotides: TGTGCCAGCCGGGCCGGGACAGGGGAGAGCTATGGCTACACCTTC.

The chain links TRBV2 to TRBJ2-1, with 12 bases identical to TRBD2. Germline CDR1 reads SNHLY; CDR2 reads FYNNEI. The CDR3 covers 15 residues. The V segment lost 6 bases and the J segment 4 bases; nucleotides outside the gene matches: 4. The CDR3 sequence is CASSATSGGYNEQFF. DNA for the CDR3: TGTGCCAGCAGCGCGACTAGCGGGGGTTACAATGAGCAGTTCTTC.

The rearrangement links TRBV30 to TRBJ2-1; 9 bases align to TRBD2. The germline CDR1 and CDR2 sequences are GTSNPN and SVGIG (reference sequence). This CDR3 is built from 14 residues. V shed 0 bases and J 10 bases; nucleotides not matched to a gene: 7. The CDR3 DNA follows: TGTGCCTGGAGTGTTGGAGGACTAGCGCCGGAGCAGTTCTTC. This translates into CAWSVGGLAPEQFF.

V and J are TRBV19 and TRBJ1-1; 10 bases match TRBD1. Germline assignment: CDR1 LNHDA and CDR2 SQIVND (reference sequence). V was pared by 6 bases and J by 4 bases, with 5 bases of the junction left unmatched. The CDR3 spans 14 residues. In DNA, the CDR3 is TGTGCCAGTAGAGACCGGGACAGGGGCACTGAAGCTTTCTTT. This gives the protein CASRDRDRGTEAFF.

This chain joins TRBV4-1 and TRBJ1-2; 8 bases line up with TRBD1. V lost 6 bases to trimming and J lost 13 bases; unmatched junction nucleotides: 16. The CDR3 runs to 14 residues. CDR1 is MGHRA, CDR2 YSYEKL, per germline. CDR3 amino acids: CASSPQDRAMSCTF. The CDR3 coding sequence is TGCGCCAGCAGTCCTCAGGACAGGGCTATGAGTTGCACCTTC.

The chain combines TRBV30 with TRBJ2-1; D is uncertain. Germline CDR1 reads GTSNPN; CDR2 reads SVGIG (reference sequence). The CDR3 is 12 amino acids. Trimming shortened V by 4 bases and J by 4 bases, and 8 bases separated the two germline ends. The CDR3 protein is CAWNRKYNEQFF. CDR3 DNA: TGTGCCTGGAACCGCAAATACAATGAGCAGTTCTTC.

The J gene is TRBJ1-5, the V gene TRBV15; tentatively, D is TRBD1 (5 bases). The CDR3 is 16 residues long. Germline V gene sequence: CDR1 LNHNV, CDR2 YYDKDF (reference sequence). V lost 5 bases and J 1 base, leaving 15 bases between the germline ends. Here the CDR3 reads CATSDSDSQSNQPQHF. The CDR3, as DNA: TGTGCCACCAGCGACTCCGACAGCCAAAGCAATCAGCCCCAGCATTTT.

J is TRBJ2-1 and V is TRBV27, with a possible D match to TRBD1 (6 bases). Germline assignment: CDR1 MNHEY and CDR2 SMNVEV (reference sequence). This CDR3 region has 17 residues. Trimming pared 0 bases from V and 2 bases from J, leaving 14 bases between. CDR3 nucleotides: TGTGCCAGCAGTTTATCGCAGGGGAACACTCCCTACAATGAGCAGTTCTTC. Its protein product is CASSLSQGNTPYNEQFF.

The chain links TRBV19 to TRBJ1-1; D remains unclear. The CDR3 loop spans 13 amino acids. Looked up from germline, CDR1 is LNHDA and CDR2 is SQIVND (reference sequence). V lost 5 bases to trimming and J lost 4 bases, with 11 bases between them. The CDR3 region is CASSSNFGTEAFF. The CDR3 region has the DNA TGTGCCAGTAGTTCCAATTTCGGCACTGAAGCTTTCTTT.